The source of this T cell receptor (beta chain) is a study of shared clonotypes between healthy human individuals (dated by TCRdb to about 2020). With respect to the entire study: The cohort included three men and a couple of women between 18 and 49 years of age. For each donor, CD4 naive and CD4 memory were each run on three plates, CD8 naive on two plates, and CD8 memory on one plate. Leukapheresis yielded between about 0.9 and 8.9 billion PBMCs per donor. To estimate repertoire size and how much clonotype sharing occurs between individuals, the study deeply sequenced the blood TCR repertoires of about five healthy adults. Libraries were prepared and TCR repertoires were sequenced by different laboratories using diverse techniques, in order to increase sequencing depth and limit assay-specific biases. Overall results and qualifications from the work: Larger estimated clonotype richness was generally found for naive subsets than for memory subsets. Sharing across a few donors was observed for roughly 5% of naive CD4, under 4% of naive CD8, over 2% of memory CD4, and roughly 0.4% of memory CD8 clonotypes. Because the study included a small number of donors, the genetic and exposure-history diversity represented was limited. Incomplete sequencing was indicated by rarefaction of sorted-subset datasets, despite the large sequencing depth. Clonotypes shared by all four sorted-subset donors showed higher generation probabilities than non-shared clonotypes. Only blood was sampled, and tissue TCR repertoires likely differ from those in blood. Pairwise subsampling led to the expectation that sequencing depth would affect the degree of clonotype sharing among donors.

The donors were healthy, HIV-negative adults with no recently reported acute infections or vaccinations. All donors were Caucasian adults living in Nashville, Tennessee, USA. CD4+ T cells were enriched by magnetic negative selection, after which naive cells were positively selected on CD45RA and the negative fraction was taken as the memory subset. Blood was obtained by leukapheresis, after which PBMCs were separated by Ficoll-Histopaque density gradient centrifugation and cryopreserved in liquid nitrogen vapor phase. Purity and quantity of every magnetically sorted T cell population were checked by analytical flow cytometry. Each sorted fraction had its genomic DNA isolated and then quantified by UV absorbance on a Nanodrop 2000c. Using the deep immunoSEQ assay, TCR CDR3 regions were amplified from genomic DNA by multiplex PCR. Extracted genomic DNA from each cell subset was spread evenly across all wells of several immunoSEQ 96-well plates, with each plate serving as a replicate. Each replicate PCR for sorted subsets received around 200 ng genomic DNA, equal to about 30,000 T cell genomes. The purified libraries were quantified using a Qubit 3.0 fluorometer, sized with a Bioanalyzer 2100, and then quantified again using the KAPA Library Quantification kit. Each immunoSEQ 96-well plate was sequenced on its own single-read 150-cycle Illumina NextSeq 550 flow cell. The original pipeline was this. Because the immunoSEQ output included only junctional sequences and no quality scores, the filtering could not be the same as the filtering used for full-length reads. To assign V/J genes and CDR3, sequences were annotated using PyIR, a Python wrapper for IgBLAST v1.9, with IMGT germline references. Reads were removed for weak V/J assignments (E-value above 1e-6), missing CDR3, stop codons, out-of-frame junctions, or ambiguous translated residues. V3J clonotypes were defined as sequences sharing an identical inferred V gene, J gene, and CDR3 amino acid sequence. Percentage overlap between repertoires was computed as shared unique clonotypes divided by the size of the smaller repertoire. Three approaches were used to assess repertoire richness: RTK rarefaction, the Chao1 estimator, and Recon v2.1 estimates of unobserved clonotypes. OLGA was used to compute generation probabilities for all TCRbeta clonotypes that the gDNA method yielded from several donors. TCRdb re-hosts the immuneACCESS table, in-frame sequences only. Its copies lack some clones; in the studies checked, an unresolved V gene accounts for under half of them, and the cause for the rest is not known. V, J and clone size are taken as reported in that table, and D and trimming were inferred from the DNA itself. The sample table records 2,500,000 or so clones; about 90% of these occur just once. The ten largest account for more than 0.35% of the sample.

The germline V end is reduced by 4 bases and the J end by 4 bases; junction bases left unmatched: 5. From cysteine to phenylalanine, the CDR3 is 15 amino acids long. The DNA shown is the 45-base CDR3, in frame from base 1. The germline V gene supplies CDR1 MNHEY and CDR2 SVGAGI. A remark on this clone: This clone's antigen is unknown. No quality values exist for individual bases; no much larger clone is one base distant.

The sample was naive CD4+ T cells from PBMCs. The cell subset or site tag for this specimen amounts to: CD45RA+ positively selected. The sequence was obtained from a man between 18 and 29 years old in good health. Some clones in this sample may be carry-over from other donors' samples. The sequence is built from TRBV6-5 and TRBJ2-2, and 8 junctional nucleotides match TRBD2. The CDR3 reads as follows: CASSSRAGATGELFF. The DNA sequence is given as TGTGCCAGCAGTTCGCGAGCGGGAGCCACCGGGGAGCTGTTTTTT.